The source of this T cell receptor beta chain is a study of T cell repertoires in cytomegalovirus infection. Study-wide background: Carrying CMV and the relevant HLA type showed in public TCR beta signatures. Study-level findings and limits: Using cumulative public TCR beta family frequency, the authors identified those who carried CMV together with the relevant HLA. HLA-C-restricted, CMV-specific TCR beta clonotypes were dominant ex vivo.

This clonotype has a handful of counts. Its antigen is unknown. CDR1 is SGHTA and CDR2 is FQGNSA in the germline V gene. The CDR3 runs to 17 residues. After removal of 5 bases from V and 5 bases from J, the junction contained 9 bases not matched to a gene. TCRdb processed the reads anew with MiXCR; each CDR3 protein has one entry. The profile shows 250,000 to 300,000 distinct CDR3 sequences, roughly a quarter of them singletons. The sample was PBMCs. This sequence was found in a human donor in good health (CMV status not recorded). Some clones in this sample may be carry-over from other donors' samples. This rearrangement joins TRBV7-2 to TRBJ2-1, with 13 bases that match TRBD2. The CDR3 DNA is TGTGCCAGCAGCCCCAAGGGACTAGCGGGGATGCACAATGAGCAGTTCTTC. It specifies CASSPKGLAGMHNEQFF.